The source of this T cell receptor beta chain is a study of metastatic and nonmetastatic thyroid tumors. About the study: The comparison covered peripheral blood and tumor or nodule tissue in malignant and benign thyroid patients. Study-level points and caveats: Across blood and tumor, TCR beta diversity in malignant thyroid tumors was reportedly significantly higher than in benign nodules.

All patients were treatment-naive before thyroid surgery. TCRdb recomputed clones from the PCR reads via MiXCR. Among about 23,000 clones, just over 20% were seen once, and the ten largest hold under 30%. Trimming cost V 2 bases and J 4 bases; bases outside gene matches: 15. Germline V gene lookup returns CDR1 MDHEN and CDR2 SYDVKM. This CDR3 comprises 19 residues. This clone showed up many times. Its target is unknown. The rearrangement uses TRBV28 and TRBJ2-2, with 8 bases aligning to TRBD2. This TCR derives from a female donor with papillary thyroid cancer or a benign thyroid nodule (not recorded which). Some clones in this sample may be carry-over from other donors' samples. Sequenced: blood. In DNA form, the CDR3 reads TGTGCCAGCAGTTTAATCCCGGGAGGGAGAGACCTGGGCACCGGGGAGCTGTTTTTT. This sequence encodes CASSLIPGGRDLGTGELFF.